Each of the 11 T cell receptor beta chains below was sequenced from the same sample in a study of memory CD4+ T cells and cytomegalovirus serostatus. The sort gate was single viable CD3+CD4+CD8-CD45RO+ cells for memory CD4+ T cells. Using immunoSEQ multiplex PCR, the repertoire was profiled, and TCRdb retains in-frame clones only, with some absent. The sample carries some 87,000 clones, 75% to 85% recorded once. Sequencing was carried out using memory CD4+ T cells from blood. Receptors were obtained from an adult in good health and CMV-seropositive.

The CDR3 DNA follows: TGTGCCAGCAGCAATAGCGATGAGCAGTTCTTC. It encodes CASSNSDEQFF. V and J are TRBV7-6 and TRBJ2-1; possibly TRBD2 for D (5 bases). The CDR3 runs 11 residues. V lost 5 bases and J 8 bases, leaving 7 bases between the germline ends. Germline V lookup: CDR1 SGHVS, CDR2 FNYEAQ.

This clone was found once. The V call is TRBV6-5, the J call TRBJ2-7, with a weak D call TRBD2 (6 bases). Germline loops: CDR1 MNHEY, CDR2 SVGAGI. The CDR3 has 15 residues. Trimming pared 6 bases from V and 1 base from J, leaving 16 bases between. CDR3 nucleotides: TGTGCCAGCAGGCTAGCCCAGGGAGGTTCCTACGAGCAGTACTTC. This translates into CASRLAQGGSYEQYF.

This CDR3 is CAISGGGSMNTEAFF. The CDR3 coding sequence is TGTGCCATCAGCGGGGGGGGCAGCATGAACACTGAAGCTTTCTTT. The gene calls are TRBV10-3 and TRBJ1-1, with a weak D call TRBD1 (6 bases). The CDR3 runs to 15 residues. Trimming cost V 6 bases and J 0 bases, with 14 bases left between them. Germline loops: CDR1 ENHRY, CDR2 SYGVKD.

V usage is TRBV11-2 and J usage is TRBJ1-1; D is unclear. Trimming removed 2 bases from V and 4 bases from J, with 11 bases in between. The germline gives CDR1 SGHAT, CDR2 FQNNGV. The CDR3 has 14 amino acids. Written as DNA, the CDR3 is TGTGCCAGCAGCTTAACAGTCGGAGGCACTGAAGCTTTCTTT. Translated, it gives CASSLTVGGTEAFF.

V and J are TRBV6-5 and TRBJ2-2; D may be TRBD2 (6 bases). This CDR3 is built from 15 residues. With 2 bases removed from V and 7 bases from J, the gap between germline ends came to 14 bases. Germline V CDR1 and CDR2: MNHEY, SVGAGI. CDR3 in DNA: TGTGCCAGCAGTTACCATTCCCGGGAGAGCGGGGAGCTGTTTTTT. This translates into CASSYHSRESGELFF.

This chain links TRBV27 with TRBJ1-4; D perhaps matches TRBD1 (5 bases). The CDR3 covers 14 residues. V was clipped by 3 bases and J by 8 bases, with 13 bases between them. The V gene's germline CDR1 is MNHEY and CDR2 SMNVEV (reference sequence). CDR3 sequence: CASSFVGDKEKLFF. CDR3 bases: TGTGCCAGCAGTTTTGTAGGGGATAAGGAAAAACTGTTTTTT.

This clone has a handful of counts. The rearrangement joins TRBV7-9 to TRBJ2-2, with no clear D. Germline V gives CDR1 SEHNR, CDR2 FQNEAQ (reference sequence). This CDR3 is 16 amino acids long. The V gene lost 5 bases and the J gene lost 4 bases, with 17 bases spanning the gap. The chain's CDR3 is CASSASSQAITGELFF. In DNA form, the CDR3 reads TGTGCCAGCAGCGCATCCTCCCAGGCGATCACCGGGGAGCTGTTTTTT.

A note on this clone: Other nucleotide sequences from this sample produce the same CDR3. The chain links TRBV2 to TRBJ2-4, with TRBD1 as a possible D gene (6 bases). Trimming removed 3 bases from V and 4 bases from J, with 10 bases in between. CDR1 is SNHLY and CDR2 is FYNNEI in the germline V gene. This CDR3 contains 14 residues. CDR3 in amino acids: CASSETGGKNIQYF. CDR3 in DNA: TGTGCCAGCAGTGAGACAGGAGGTAAAAACATTCAGTACTTC.

This clone was counted a few times. V is TRBV7-9 and J is TRBJ1-2; 11 bases align to TRBD1. Germline-derived CDR1 and CDR2 are SEHNR and FQNEAQ (reference sequence). V lost 3 bases, J lost 6 bases, and 6 bases stayed unmatched. The CDR3 runs to 15 residues. CDR3 sequence (DNA): TGTGCCAGCAGCTTCGGGGACAGGGGGGCGAATGGCTACACCTTC. Protein: CASSFGDRGANGYTF.

Of note for this clone: This sample includes further DNA sequences coding for the same CDR3. The rearrangement links TRBV6-1 to TRBJ1-4; 7 bases align to TRBD1. This CDR3 has 15 residues. Germline lookup yields CDR1 MNHNS and CDR2 SASEGT. Trimming at V came to 5 bases and at J to 2 bases, leaving 5 bases not matched to a gene. The CDR3 DNA follows: TGTGCCAGCAGTCGAGGGACAGCCACTAATGAAAAACTGTTTTTT. Translated, it gives CASSRGTATNEKLFF.

CDR3: CASSLWGGGPYF. CDR3 nucleotide sequence: TGTGCCAGCAGCTTATGGGGAGGGGGCCCGTACTTC. The chain joins TRBV7-2 to TRBJ2-7; D tentatively reads TRBD1 or TRBD2 (7 bases each). Germline CDR1 and CDR2: SGHTA and FQGNSA. This CDR3 comprises 12 residues. V lost 2 bases and J lost 12, with 14 bases in between.